This T cell receptor (beta chain) appears in the sequencing data of a study of technical replicates of blood from a handful of donors. Germline V gene sequence: CDR1 MNHEY, CDR2 SMNVEV (reference sequence). This CDR3 has 16 residues. Deletions cut 5 bases from V and 0 bases from J, with 11 bases between. Libraries were prepared by immunoSEQ multiplex PCR; TCRdb keeps only in-frame clonotypes and omits some of them. The table has about 79,000 clones, more than 85% seen once. The sequence was obtained from a human donor in good health. Some clones in this sample may be carry-over from other donors' samples. Sequencing was done on a sample of T cells isolated from PBMCs. This chain joins TRBV27 and TRBJ2-6; D ambiguous. CDR3 in amino acids: CASSPIPGSGANVLTF. The CDR3 DNA reads TGTGCCAGCAGTCCAATCCCAGGCTCTGGGGCCAACGTCCTGACTTTC.